What follows describes a single T cell receptor (beta chain). The sample belongs to a study of blood T cell repertoires in COVID-19. Authors' methods: Reference gene primer amplification yielded estimated nucleated cell counts. The data were produced by immunoSEQ multiplex PCR, yet TCRdb's version contains in-frame clones alone and is incomplete. V and J calls and clone size come straight from that table; D and trimming were deduced from the DNA. The sample contains 120,000 or so clones, about 79% of which appear only once. The V and J ends lost 2 bases and 8 bases, in that order; junction bases with no gene match: 11. Germline V gene lookup returns CDR1 SGHVS and CDR2 FNYEAQ. This CDR3 has 16 amino acids.

The sample was peripheral blood. V and J are TRBV7-6 and TRBJ2-1, with 8 bases that match TRBD1. The sequence was collected from a woman aged 70-85 years with acute or convalescent COVID-19. The CDR3 protein is CASSLQLGQVIYEQFF. CDR3 bases: TGTGCCAGCAGCTTACAATTGGGACAGGTCATCTATGAGCAGTTCTTC. Complete variable domain (other parts from reference TRBV7-6 and TRBJ2-1): GAGVSQSPRYKVTKRGQDVALRCDPISGHVSLYWYRQALGQGPEFLTYFNYEAQQDKSGLPNDRFSAERPEGSISTLTIQRTEQRDSAMYRCASSLQLGQVIYEQFFGPGTRLTVL.